A selection of T cell receptor beta chains follows, all from one sample in a study of cytomegalovirus exposure and HLA in healthy donors. Method: immunoSEQ multiplex PCR; TCRdb's copy keeps in-frame clones and lacks some. The sample includes 100,000 to 120,000 clones, more than 65% seen only once; the top ten take about 6.6%. The sequenced material came from PBMCs. All receptors derive from a young man in good health and CMV-seropositive. Each CDR3 is given with its conserved first and last residue. The D gene is left open where the match is weak. Clone size is shown for a subset of rows, as once, few, many or a class of expanded clone.

TRBV5-1	once	TRBD2	TRBJ2-1	CASSRPSGGSYNEQFF	TGCGCCAGCAGCAGACCTAGCGGGGGGTCCTACAATGAGCAGTTCTTC
TRBV25-1	NA	NA	TRBJ2-7	CASSTRGTGSDEQYF	TGTGCCAGCAGTACTCGCGGCACGGGTAGTGACGAGCAGTACTTC
TRBV19	NA	NA	TRBJ2-6	CASSIFEEPGANVLTF	TGTGCCAGTAGTATATTCGAGGAACCTGGGGCCAACGTCCTGACTTTC
TRBV6-5	NA	TRBD2	TRBJ2-1	CATQRGHEQFF	TGTGCCACCCAGCGGGGGCATGAGCAGTTCTTC
TRBV6-5	NA	TRBD2	TRBJ2-5	CASSALAGAGETQYF	TGTGCCAGCAGTGCCCTAGCGGGGGCCGGGGAGACCCAGTACTTC
TRBV5-5	NA	TRBD2	TRBJ2-7	CASSLIAGPPHEQYF	TGTGCCAGCAGCTTGATAGCGGGCCCTCCTCACGAGCAGTACTTC
TRBV4-3	NA	NA	TRBJ2-7	CASSQVGFLQPYEQYF	TGCGCCAGCAGCCAAGTCGGTTTCTTACAGCCATACGAGCAGTACTTC
TRBV7-9	NA	TRBD1	TRBJ2-2	CSSSPPDRETGELFF	TGTTCCAGCAGCCCACCGGACAGGGAAACCGGGGAGCTGTTTTTT
TRBV5-8	NA	NA	TRBJ2-1	CASSLRWQGLNNEQFF	TGTGCCAGCAGCTTAAGATGGCAGGGGCTAAACAATGAGCAGTTCTTC
TRBV27	NA	TRBD1	TRBJ2-7	CASSYRDRPFYEQYF	TGTGCCAGCAGTTACCGGGACAGGCCTTTCTACGAGCAGTACTTC
TRBV25-1	NA	TRBD1	TRBJ1-4	CASSEKRTGDEKLFF	TGTGCCAGCAGTGAAAAGCGGACAGGGGATGAAAAACTGTTTTTT
TRBV5-6	NA	NA	TRBJ2-1	CASSLLENEQFF	TGTGCCAGCAGCTTGTTAGAGAATGAGCAGTTCTTC
TRBV19	NA	TRBD1	TRBJ2-7	CASSITGTGFNEQYF	TGTGCCAGTAGTATTACAGGGACAGGGTTCAACGAGCAGTACTTC
TRBV11-2	NA	NA	TRBJ2-1	CASSAGFNEQFF	TGTGCCAGCAGCGCAGGGTTCAATGAGCAGTTCTTC
TRBV2	once	NA	TRBJ1-2	CASSEGSWEGYTF	TGTGCCAGCAGTGAGGGGTCTTGGGAGGGCTACACCTTC
TRBV4-1	NA	TRBD2	TRBJ2-7	CASSSGGTYEQYF	TGCGCCAGCAGTAGCGGGGGAACCTACGAGCAGTACTTC
TRBV7-3	NA	TRBD2	TRBJ2-3	CASSQAGGANTQYF	TGTGCCAGCAGCCAGGCGGGGGGGGCTAATACGCAGTATTTT
TRBV14	few	NA	TRBJ2-3	CASSGGLDTDTQYF	TGTGCCAGCAGCGGGGGCCTAGACACAGATACGCAGTATTTT
TRBV7-6	NA	NA	TRBJ1-3	CASSYSSNSGNTIYF	TGTGCCAGCAGCTATAGCAGCAACTCTGGAAACACCATATATTTT
TRBV7-9	NA	NA	TRBJ1-4	CASSLGQTNEKLFF	TGTGCCAGCAGCTTGGGGCAGACAAATGAAAAACTGTTTTTT
TRBV18	NA	NA	TRBJ2-2	CASSPGVFTGELFF	TGTGCCAGCTCACCGGGCGTGTTTACCGGGGAGCTGTTTTTT
TRBV19	NA	TRBD1	TRBJ2-7	CASSDGTASSYEQYF	TGTGCCAGTAGTGACGGGACAGCCAGCTCCTACGAGCAGTACTTC
TRBV6-5	NA	NA	TRBJ1-1	CASRPQGLEAEAFF	TGTGCCAGTCGTCCGCAGGGTCTTGAAGCTGAAGCTTTCTTT
TRBV27	NA	NA	TRBJ2-3	CASSGGASTDTQYF	TGTGCCAGCAGCGGTGGGGCGTCCACAGATACGCAGTATTTT
TRBV28	NA	NA	TRBJ1-2	CASSLGSNYGYTF	TGTGCCAGCAGTTTGGGCAGTAACTATGGCTACACCTTC
TRBV11-2	NA	TRBD1	TRBJ2-7	CASSPGTGAYEQYF	TGTGCCAGCAGCCCAGGGACAGGGGCTTACGAGCAGTACTTC
TRBV6-6	few	TRBD1	TRBJ2-7	CASSGGGQGREQYF	TGTGCCAGCAGTGGGGGCGGACAGGGCAGAGAGCAGTACTTC
TRBV7-9	NA	NA	TRBJ1-4	CASSLANPGGANEKLFF	TGTGCCAGCAGCTTAGCGAATCCCGGGGGTGCTAATGAAAAACTGTTTTTT
TRBV15	NA	NA	TRBJ2-7	CATSRIPTDGVYEQYF	TGTGCCACCAGCAGGATCCCTACGGACGGGGTCTACGAGCAGTACTTC
TRBV5-6	few	TRBD2	TRBJ2-3	CASSRQRGGRTDTQYF	TGTGCCAGCAGCCGCCAGCGGGGGGGCCGAACAGATACGCAGTATTTT
TRBV18	NA	TRBD1	TRBJ2-7	CASSLFPGQGAGEQYF	TGTGCCAGCTCACTATTCCCGGGACAGGGGGCAGGGGAGCAGTACTTC
TRBV18	NA	NA	TRBJ1-4	CASSPDTRGEKLFF	TGTGCCAGCTCACCGGACACCCGGGGGGAAAAACTGTTTTTT
TRBV6-1	NA	NA	TRBJ2-1	CANLGGVGEQFF	TGTGCCAACTTAGGGGGGGTGGGAGAGCAGTTCTTC
TRBV19	NA	TRBD1	TRBJ1-6	CASSRGQGDSSPLHF	TGTGCCAGTAGTCGAGGACAGGGGGACTCATCACCCCTCCACTTT
TRBV14	NA	NA	TRBJ2-7	CASSATYEQYF	TGTGCCAGCAGCGCAACATACGAGCAGTACTTC
TRBV5-1	NA	TRBD1	TRBJ2-7	CASSLAGLGTDYEQYF	TGCGCCAGCAGCTTGGCCGGGCTTGGGACAGACTACGAGCAGTACTTC
TRBV7-9	NA	NA	TRBJ2-1	CSSSLQFEQFF	TGTTCCAGCAGCTTGCAGTTTGAGCAGTTCTTC
TRBV13	NA	NA	TRBJ2-7	CASGSEGGLGREQYF	TGTGCCAGCGGCTCTGAGGGGGGGCTGGGGCGCGAGCAGTACTTC
TRBV5-1	once	TRBD1	TRBJ1-6	CASSLWDRANSPLHF	TGCGCCAGCAGCTTGTGGGACAGGGCCAATTCACCCCTCCACTTT
TRBV5-1	NA	TRBD1	TRBJ2-5	CASSLAGQGWDF	TGCGCCAGCAGCTTGGCCGGACAGGGTTGGGACTTC
TRBV7-6	NA	NA	TRBJ2-7	CASSPGGDRYYEQYF	TGTGCCAGCAGCCCCGGGGGGGACAGATACTACGAGCAGTACTTC
TRBV4-1	NA	TRBD2	TRBJ2-5	CASSPLTSGGSEETQYF	TGCGCCAGCAGCCCCCTAACTAGCGGGGGGTCCGAAGAGACCCAGTACTTC
TRBV11-3	NA	TRBD2	TRBJ2-5	CASSPGGSRETQYF	TGTGCCAGCAGCCCCGGGGGGAGTCGAGAGACCCAGTACTTC
TRBV7-6	many	NA	TRBJ1-2	CASSSVGGYGYTF	TGTGCCAGCAGCTCGGTTGGAGGCTATGGCTACACCTTC
TRBV7-8	NA	NA	TRBJ2-3	CASSFDRTSTDTQYF	TGTGCCAGCAGCTTCGACAGGACTAGCACAGATACGCAGTATTTT
TRBV9	NA	TRBD1	TRBJ1-3	CASSDGQGAYSGNTIYF	TGTGCCAGCAGCGACGGACAGGGCGCCTACTCTGGAAACACCATATATTTT